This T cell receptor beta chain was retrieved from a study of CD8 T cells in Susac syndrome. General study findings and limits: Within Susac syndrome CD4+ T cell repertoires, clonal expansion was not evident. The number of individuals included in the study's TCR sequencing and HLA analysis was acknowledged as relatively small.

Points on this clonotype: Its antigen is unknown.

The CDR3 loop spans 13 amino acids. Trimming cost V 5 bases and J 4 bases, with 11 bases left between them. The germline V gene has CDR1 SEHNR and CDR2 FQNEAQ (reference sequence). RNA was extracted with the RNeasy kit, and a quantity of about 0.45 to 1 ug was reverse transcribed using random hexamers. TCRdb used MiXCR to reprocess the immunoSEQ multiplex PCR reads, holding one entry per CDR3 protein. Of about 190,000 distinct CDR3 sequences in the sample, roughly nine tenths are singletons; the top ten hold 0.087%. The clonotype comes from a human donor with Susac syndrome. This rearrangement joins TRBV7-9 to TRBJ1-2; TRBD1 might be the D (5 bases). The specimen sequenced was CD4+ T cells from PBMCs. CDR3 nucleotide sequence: TGTGCCAGCAGCCACGGGACGTCCTATGGCTACACCTTC. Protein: CASSHGTSYGYTF.